This is a list of T cell receptor beta chains from one sample in a study of blood T cell repertoires in COVID-19. Using immunoSEQ multiplex PCR, the repertoire was profiled, and TCRdb retains in-frame clones only, with some absent. The sample holds 220,000 or so clones, roughly 80% seen once. Sequencing was done on a sample of peripheral blood. These receptor sequences come from a woman aged 55-75 years with acute or convalescent COVID-19. Both conserved end residues are part of each CDR3. A D gene is named only where the DNA matches it firmly. Clone sizes are given selectively: once, few, many, or a class where the clone is expanded.

j_call cdr3_length clone_size d_call v_call cdr3_aa cdr3_nt
TRBJ1-2 13 few . TRBV2 CASRGGDSYGYTF TGTGCCAGCAGGGGAGGAGACAGCTATGGCTACACCTTC
TRBJ2-4 20 . . TRBV3-1/TRBV3-2 CASSQENPYYRGLAKNIQYF TGTGCCAGCAGCCAAGAAAACCCCTACTATAGAGGGCTAGCCAAAAACATTCAGTACTTC
TRBJ2-7 14 . TRBD1 TRBV11-2 CASSWDRGQYEQYF TGTGCCAGCAGCTGGGACAGGGGGCAGTACGAGCAGTACTTC
TRBJ1-2 15 . TRBD1 TRBV5-4 CASSLLVDRADGYTF TGTGCCAGCAGCTTGCTGGTAGACAGGGCGGATGGCTACACCTTC
TRBJ1-2 16 . . TRBV19 CASSMSTVRSNYGYTF TGTGCCAGTAGTATGTCGACAGTACGCTCTAACTATGGCTACACCTTC
TRBJ1-1 13 . . TRBV18 CASSQTSGTEAFF TGTGCCAGCTCACAGACCTCGGGAACTGAAGCTTTCTTT
TRBJ2-3 16 . . TRBV19 CASSGRGRLSTDTQYF TGTGCCAGTAGTGGGCGGGGGCGCCTAAGCACAGATACGCAGTATTTT
TRBJ2-4 14 . . TRBV2 CASSEGRAKNIQYF TGTGCCAGCAGTGAAGGCAGGGCCAAAAACATTCAGTACTTC
TRBJ1-3 14 . . TRBV5-4 CASSFSGGRNTIYF TGTGCCAGCAGCTTTTCGGGGGGCAGAAACACCATATATTTT
TRBJ1-5 12 . TRBD1 TRBV28 CASGTGAQPQHF TGTGCCAGCGGGACAGGGGCCCAGCCCCAGCATTTT
TRBJ1-1 12 . . TRBV18 CASSILNTEAFF TGTGCCAGCTCAATATTGAACACTGAAGCTTTCTTT
TRBJ1-1 16 . TRBD1 TRBV5-1 CASSSDRANMNTEAFF TGCGCCAGCAGCTCGGACAGGGCCAACATGAACACTGAAGCTTTCTTT
TRBJ2-2 14 . TRBD1 TRBV5-8 CASRGQGNTGELFF TGTGCCAGCAGAGGACAGGGAAACACCGGGGAGCTGTTTTTT
TRBJ1-1 16 . . TRBV5-1 CASSLESSQMNTEAFF TGCGCCAGCAGCTTGGAAAGCTCACAGATGAACACTGAAGCTTTCTTT
TRBJ1-5 13 few . TRBV5-8 CASSLEGPQPQHF TGTGCCAGCAGCTTGGAGGGGCCTCAGCCCCAGCATTTT
TRBJ2-3 13 . TRBD1 TRBV28 CASRPGTADTQYF TGTGCCAGCAGACCGGGGACAGCAGATACGCAGTATTTT
TRBJ2-1 12 . TRBD2 TRBV2 CASRGDYFEQFF TGTGCCAGCAGGGGGGACTATTTTGAGCAGTTCTTC
TRBJ1-1 17 . . TRBV29-1 CSVEGRTERTLNTEAFF TGCAGCGTTGAGGGGCGGACAGAACGAACACTGAACACTGAAGCTTTCTTT
TRBJ1-3 12 few . TRBV24-1 CATSDSGNTIYF TGTGCCACCAGTGATTCGGGAAACACCATATATTTT
TRBJ2-1 16 . TRBD2 TRBV9 CASSVAPPTSGNEQFF TGTGCCAGCAGCGTAGCCCCCCCGACTAGCGGCAATGAGCAGTTCTTC
TRBJ1-1 14 once . TRBV2 CASIETPLGTEAFF TGTGCCAGCATTGAGACACCCCTGGGCACTGAAGCTTTCTTT
TRBJ2-1 13 . TRBD1 TRBV4-2 CASSQGTGHEQFF TGTGCCAGCAGCCAGGGGACAGGGCATGAGCAGTTCTTC
TRBJ2-1 14 . . TRBV24-1 CATSKPRRWNEQFF TGTGCCACCAGTAAGCCCCGGAGGTGGAATGAGCAGTTCTTC
TRBJ1-1 16 . TRBD1 TRBV5-1 CASSLAFSEQGLGAFF TGCGCCAGCAGCTTGGCCTTCTCCGAACAGGGGTTGGGGGCTTTCTTT
TRBJ1-4 16 . . TRBV28 CASSLPRGGRDEKLFF TGTGCCAGCAGTTTACCCCGGGGGGGGCGGGATGAAAAACTGTTTTTT
TRBJ2-1 14 . TRBD1 TRBV10-3 CAISGTGTAKQQFF TGTGCCATCAGTGGTACCGGGACAGCTAAACAGCAGTTCTTC
TRBJ1-4 14 . TRBD1 TRBV18 CASSDRDRGEKLFF TGTGCCAGCTCAGACCGGGACAGGGGCGAAAAACTGTTTTTT
TRBJ1-2 14 . TRBD1 TRBV5-1 CASSRDRPNYGYTF TGCGCCAGCAGCCGGGACAGACCTAACTATGGCTACACCTTC
TRBJ1-5 13 once TRBD1 TRBV12-3/TRBV12-4 CASTKGAGQPQHF TGTGCCAGCACTAAGGGGGCAGGCCAGCCCCAGCATTTT
TRBJ1-1 12 few TRBD1 TRBV12-3/TRBV12-4 CASSFGQGEAFF TGTGCCAGCAGTTTCGGACAGGGCGAAGCTTTCTTT
TRBJ2-1 11 . . TRBV29-1 CSVGRDNEQFF TGCAGCGTTGGACGGGACAATGAGCAGTTCTTC
TRBJ2-2 16 . . TRBV3-1/TRBV3-2 CASSHGGGRDTGELFF TGTGCCAGCAGCCACGGAGGGGGCAGGGACACCGGGGAGCTGTTTTTT
TRBJ2-7 15 . TRBD2 TRBV13 CASSLGRGENYEQYF TGTGCCAGCAGCTTAGGCCGGGGGGAAAACTACGAGCAGTACTTC
TRBJ1-1 13 . . TRBV7-8 CASSSGVTAEAFF TGTGCCAGCAGCTCAGGGGTAACGGCTGAAGCTTTCTTT
TRBJ2-5 14 once . TRBV5-4 CASSYQTPPETQYF TGTGCCAGCAGTTACCAGACTCCTCCAGAGACCCAGTACTTC
TRBJ2-2 15 . TRBD2 TRBV7-2 CASSLRLAGVGELFF TGTGCCAGCAGCTTAAGACTAGCGGGGGTCGGGGAGCTGTTTTTT
TRBJ2-2 17 . TRBD2 TRBV2 CASSEVRSGGLTGELFF TGTGCCAGCAGTGAGGTCCGTAGCGGGGGTCTCACCGGGGAGCTGTTTTTT
TRBJ2-1 15 few TRBD2 TRBV6-5 CASRATSASYNEQFF TGTGCCAGCAGGGCGACTAGCGCCTCCTACAATGAGCAGTTCTTC
TRBJ1-3 15 . . TRBV6-6 CASSYSRGNGNTIYF TGTGCCAGCAGTTACTCCCGGGGAAATGGAAACACCATATATTTT
TRBJ2-5 11 . . TRBV12-3/TRBV12-4 CASKGPETQYF TGTGCCAGCAAGGGGCCAGAGACCCAGTACTTC
TRBJ1-2 12 . . TRBV11-2 CASSSPYLGYTF TGTGCCAGCAGCTCCCCCTACCTTGGCTACACCTTC
TRBJ1-2 11 . . TRBV5-6 CASSRVYGYTF TGTGCCAGCTCTCGGGTTTACGGCTACACCTTC
TRBJ1-1 15 . . TRBV3-1/TRBV3-2 CASSQAGLLNTEAFF TGTGCCAGCAGCCAAGCGGGACTCCTGAACACTGAAGCTTTCTTT
TRBJ2-2 14 few . TRBV30 CAWGGGLYTGELFF TGTGCCTGGGGGGGAGGACTCTACACCGGGGAGCTGTTTTTT
TRBJ1-5 13 . . TRBV7-3 CASSLNSNQPQHF TGTGCCAGCAGCTTAAACTCCAATCAGCCCCAGCATTTT
TRBJ1-2 18 . . TRBV2 CASSEMEGGAWAGSGYTF TGTGCCAGCAGTGAAATGGAGGGGGGGGCGTGGGCCGGGAGTGGCTACACCTTC
TRBJ1-1 15 . . TRBV2 CASSIHGIMNTEAFF TGTGCCAGCAGTATACACGGGATCATGAACACTGAAGCTTTCTTT
TRBJ2-7 15 once TRBD1 TRBV7-8 CASSLVGTGIYEQYF TGTGCCAGCAGCTTAGTGGGGACAGGTATATACGAGCAGTACTTC